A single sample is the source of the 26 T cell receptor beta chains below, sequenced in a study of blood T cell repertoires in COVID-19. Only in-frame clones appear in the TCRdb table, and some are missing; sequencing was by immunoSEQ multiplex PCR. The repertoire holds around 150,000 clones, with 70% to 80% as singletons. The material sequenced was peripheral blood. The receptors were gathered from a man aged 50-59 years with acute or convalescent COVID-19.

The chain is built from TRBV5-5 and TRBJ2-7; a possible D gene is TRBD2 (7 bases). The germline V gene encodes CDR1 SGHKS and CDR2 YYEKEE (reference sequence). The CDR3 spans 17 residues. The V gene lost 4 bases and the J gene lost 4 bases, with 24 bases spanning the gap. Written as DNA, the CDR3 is TGTGCCAGCAGCCTGTCCGAGTTCGCGGGGGCCCTATACGAGCAGTACTTC. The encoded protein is CASSLSEFAGALYEQYF.

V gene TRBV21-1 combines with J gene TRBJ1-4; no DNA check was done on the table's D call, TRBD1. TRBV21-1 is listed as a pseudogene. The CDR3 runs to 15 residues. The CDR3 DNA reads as TGTGCCAGCAGCAATCTCCAGGCCAGGGATGAAAAACTGTTTTTT. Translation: CASSNLQARDEKLFF.

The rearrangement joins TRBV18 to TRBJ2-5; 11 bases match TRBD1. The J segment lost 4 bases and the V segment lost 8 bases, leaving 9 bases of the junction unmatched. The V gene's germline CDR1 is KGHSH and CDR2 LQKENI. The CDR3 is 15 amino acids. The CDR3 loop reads CASLRDRGYGETQYF. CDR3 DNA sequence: TGTGCCAGCCTCCGGGACAGGGGGTACGGAGAGACCCAGTACTTC. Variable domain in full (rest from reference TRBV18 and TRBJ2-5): NAGVMQNPRHLVRRRGQEARLRCSPMKGHSHVYWYRQLPEEGLKFMVYLQKENIIDESGMPKERFSAEFPKEGPSILRIQQVVRGDSAAYFCASLRDRGYGETQYFGPGTRLLVL.

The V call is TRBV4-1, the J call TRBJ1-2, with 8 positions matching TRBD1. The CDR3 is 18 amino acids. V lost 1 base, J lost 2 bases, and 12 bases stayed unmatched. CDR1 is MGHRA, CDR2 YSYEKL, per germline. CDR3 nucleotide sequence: TGCGCCAGCAGCCAAGGGGGTTTCACGGACAGGGCCAACTATGGCTACACCTTC. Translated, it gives CASSQGGFTDRANYGYTF.

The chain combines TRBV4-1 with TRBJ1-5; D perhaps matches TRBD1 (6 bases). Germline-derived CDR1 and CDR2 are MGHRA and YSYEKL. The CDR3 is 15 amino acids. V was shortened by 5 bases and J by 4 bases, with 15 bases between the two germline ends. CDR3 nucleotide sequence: TGCGCCAGCAGCAAGTTAGGGGGTGGGAATCAGCCCCAGCATTTT. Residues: CASSKLGGGNQPQHF.

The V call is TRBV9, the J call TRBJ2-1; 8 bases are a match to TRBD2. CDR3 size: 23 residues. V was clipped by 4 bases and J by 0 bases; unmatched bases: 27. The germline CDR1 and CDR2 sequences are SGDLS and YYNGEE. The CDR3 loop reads CASSLGTYRTHGGGLSSYNEQFF. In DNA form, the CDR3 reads TGTGCCAGCAGCCTCGGGACTTACAGAACCCACGGGGGGGGACTGAGCTCCTACAATGAGCAGTTCTTC.

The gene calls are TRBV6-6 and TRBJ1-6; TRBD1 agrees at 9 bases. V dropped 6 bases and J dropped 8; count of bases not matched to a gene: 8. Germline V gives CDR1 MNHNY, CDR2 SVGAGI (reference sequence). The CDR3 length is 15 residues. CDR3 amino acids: CASRKGDREDSPLHF. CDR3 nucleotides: TGTGCCAGCAGAAAAGGGGACAGGGAGGATTCACCCCTCCACTTT.

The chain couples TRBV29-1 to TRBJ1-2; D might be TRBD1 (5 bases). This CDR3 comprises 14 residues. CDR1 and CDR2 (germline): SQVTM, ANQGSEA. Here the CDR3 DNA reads TGCAGTGCCCTAGGGCCTTTGACGGGGGATGGCTACACCTTC. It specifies CSALGPLTGDGYTF.

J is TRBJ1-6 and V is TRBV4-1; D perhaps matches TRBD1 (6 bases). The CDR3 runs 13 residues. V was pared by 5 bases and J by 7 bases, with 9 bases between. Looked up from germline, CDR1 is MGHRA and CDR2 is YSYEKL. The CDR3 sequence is CASSGQYNSPLHF. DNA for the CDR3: TGCGCCAGCAGCGGACAGTACAATTCACCCCTCCACTTT.

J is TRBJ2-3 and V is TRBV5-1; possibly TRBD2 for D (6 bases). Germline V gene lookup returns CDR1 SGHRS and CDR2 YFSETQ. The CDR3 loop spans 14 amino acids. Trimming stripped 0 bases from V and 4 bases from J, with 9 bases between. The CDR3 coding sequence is TGCGCCAGCAGCTTGGCCGGAGGGGCAGATACGCAGTATTTT. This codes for CASSLAGGADTQYF.

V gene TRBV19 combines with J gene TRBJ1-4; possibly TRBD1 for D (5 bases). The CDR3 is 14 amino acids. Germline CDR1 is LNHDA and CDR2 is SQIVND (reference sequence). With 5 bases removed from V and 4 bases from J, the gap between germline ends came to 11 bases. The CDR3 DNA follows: TGTGCCAGTAGTGCGGGACTCTTTAATGAAAAACTGTTTTTT. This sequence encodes CASSAGLFNEKLFF.

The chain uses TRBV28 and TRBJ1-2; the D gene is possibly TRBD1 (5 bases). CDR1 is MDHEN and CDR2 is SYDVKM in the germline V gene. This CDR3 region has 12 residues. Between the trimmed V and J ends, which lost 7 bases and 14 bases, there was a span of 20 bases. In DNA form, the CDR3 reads TGTGCCAGCAAGGACACCAAGCCCCACAGTACCTTC. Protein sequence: CASKDTKPHSTF.

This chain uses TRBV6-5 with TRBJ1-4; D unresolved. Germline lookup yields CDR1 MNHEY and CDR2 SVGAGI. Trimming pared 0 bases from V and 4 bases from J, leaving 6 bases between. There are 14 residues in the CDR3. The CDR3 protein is CASSYSRYNEKLFF. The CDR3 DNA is TGTGCCAGCAGTTACTCCAGATATAATGAAAAACTGTTTTTT.

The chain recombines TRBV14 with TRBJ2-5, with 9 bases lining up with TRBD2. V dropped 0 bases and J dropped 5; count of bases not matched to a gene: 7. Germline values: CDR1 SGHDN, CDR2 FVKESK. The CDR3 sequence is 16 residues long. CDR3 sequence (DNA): TGTGCCAGCAGCCAAGAAAAGGGACTAGCTCAGGAGACCCAGTACTTC. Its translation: CASSQEKGLAQETQYF.

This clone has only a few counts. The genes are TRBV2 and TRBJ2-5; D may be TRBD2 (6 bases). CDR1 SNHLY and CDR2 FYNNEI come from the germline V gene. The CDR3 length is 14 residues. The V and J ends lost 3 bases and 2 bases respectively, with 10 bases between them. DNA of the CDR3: TGTGCCAGCAGTGATACTGCGGGGCAAGAGACCCAGTACTTC. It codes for CASSDTAGQETQYF.

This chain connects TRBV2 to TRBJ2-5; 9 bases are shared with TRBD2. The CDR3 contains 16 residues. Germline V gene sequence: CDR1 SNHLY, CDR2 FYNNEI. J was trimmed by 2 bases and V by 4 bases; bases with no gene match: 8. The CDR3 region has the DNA TGTGCCAGCAGTGCATCACTAGCGGGTATTCAAGAGACCCAGTACTTC. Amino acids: CASSASLAGIQETQYF. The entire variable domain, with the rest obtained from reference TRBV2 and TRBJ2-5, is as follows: EPEVTQTPSHQVTQMGQEVILRCVPISNHLYFYWYRQILGQKVEFLVSFYNNEISEKSEIFDDQFSVERPDGSNFTLKIRSTKLEDSAMYFCASSASLAGIQETQYFGPGTRLLVL.

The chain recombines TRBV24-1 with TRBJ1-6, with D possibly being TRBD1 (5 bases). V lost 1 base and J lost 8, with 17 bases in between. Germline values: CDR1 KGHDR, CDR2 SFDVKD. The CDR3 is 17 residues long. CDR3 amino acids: CATSDLEIKEGDSPLHF. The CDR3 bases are TGTGCCACCAGTGATTTAGAGATCAAGGAAGGGGATTCACCCCTCCACTTT.

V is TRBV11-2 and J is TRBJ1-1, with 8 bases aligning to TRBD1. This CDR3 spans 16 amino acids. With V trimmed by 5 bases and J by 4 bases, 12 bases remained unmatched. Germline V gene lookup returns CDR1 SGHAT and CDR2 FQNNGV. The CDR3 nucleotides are TGTGCCAGCAGCACTCGAAGGCAGGGGGCAAGCACTGAAGCTTTCTTT. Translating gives CASSTRRQGASTEAFF.

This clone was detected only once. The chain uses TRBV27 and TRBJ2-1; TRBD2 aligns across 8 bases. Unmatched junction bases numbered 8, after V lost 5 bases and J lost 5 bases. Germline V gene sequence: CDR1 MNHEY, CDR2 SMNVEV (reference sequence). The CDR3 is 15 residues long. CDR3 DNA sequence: TGTGCCAGCAGTCGTATAGCGGGGAGGGACAATGAGCAGTTCTTC. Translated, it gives CASSRIAGRDNEQFF.

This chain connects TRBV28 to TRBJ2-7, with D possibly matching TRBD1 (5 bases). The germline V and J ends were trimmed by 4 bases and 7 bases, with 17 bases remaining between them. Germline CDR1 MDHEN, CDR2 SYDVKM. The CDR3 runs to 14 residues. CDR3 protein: CASSSGSGSVEQYV. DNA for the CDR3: TGTGCCAGCAGTTCCGGTTCAGGGTCCGTGGAGCAGTACGTC.

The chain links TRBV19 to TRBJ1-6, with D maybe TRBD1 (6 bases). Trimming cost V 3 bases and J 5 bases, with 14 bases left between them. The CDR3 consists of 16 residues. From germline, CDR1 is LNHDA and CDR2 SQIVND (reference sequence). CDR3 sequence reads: CASSIRQGPHNSPLHF. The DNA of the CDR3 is TGTGCCAGTAGTATTCGGCAGGGGCCCCATAATTCACCCCTCCACTTT.

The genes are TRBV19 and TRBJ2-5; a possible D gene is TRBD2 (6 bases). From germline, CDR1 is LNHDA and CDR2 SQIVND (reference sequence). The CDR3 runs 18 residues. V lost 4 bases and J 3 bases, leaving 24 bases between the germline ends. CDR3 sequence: CASSTRSSPRGSEETQYF. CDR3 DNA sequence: TGTGCCAGTAGTACAAGGTCCTCCCCTCGGGGGTCCGAAGAGACCCAGTACTTC.

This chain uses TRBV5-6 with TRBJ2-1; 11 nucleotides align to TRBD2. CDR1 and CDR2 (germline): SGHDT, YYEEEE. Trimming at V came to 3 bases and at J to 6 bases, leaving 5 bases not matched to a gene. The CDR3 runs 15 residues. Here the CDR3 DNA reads TGTGCCAGCAGCTCCGGGACTAGCGGCCTCAATGAGCAGTTCTTC. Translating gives CASSSGTSGLNEQFF.

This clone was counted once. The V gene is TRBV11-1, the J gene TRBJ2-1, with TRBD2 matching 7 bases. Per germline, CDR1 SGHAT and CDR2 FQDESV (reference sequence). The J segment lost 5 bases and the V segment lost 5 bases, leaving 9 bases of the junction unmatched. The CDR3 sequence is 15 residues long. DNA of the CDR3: TGTGCCAGCAGCAGACTAGCCGGTATTGACAATGAGCAGTTCTTC. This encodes CASSRLAGIDNEQFF.

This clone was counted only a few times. The CDR3, as DNA: TGTGCCAGTAGTCCAACCCCGAGGGCCGGGGAGCTGTTTTTT. It translates to CASSPTPRAGELFF. The chain joins TRBV19 to TRBJ2-2, with D perhaps TRBD2 (5 bases). The germline gives CDR1 LNHDA, CDR2 SQIVND (reference sequence). V lost 5 bases to trimming and J lost 6 bases, with 13 bases between them. The CDR3 contains 14 residues.

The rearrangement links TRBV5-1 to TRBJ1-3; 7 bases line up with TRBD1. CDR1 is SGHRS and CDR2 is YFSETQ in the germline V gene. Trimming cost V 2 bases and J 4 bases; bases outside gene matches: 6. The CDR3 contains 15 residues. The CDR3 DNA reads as TGCGCCAGCAGCTTAACAGGGGTATCAGGAAACACCATATATTTT. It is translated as CASSLTGVSGNTIYF.